These 22 T cell receptor beta chains were sequenced from one sample in a study of T cells in localized non-small cell lung cancer. Sequencing was performed with immunoSEQ multiplex PCR; in TCRdb, only in-frame clones are kept and a portion is missing. Of under 95,000 clones listed, around 82% are singletons. The sequencing used peripheral blood, collected before any cancer treatment. The receptor set was obtained from a female donor over 55 with stage I lung adenocarcinoma.

This chain uses TRBV7-2 with TRBJ2-7; 9 bases fit TRBD1. Germline loops: CDR1 SGHTA, CDR2 FQGNSA. The CDR3 extends over 13 amino acids. The J segment lost 6 bases and the V segment lost 4 bases, leaving 4 bases of the junction unmatched. The CDR3 region is CASSWDREREQYF. The DNA for the CDR3 is TGTGCCAGCAGCTGGGACAGGGAACGCGAGCAGTACTTC.

The V call is TRBV6-1, the J call TRBJ2-1; D call uncertain. Trimming left V 8 bases short and J 7 bases short, with 12 bases between. The germline gives CDR1 MNHNS, CDR2 SASEGT. The CDR3 contains 12 residues. The chain's CDR3 is CASGLSLNEQFF. CDR3 bases: TGTGCCAGCGGGCTTAGCCTGAATGAGCAGTTCTTC.

The rearrangement joins TRBV6-6 to TRBJ1-2; no definite D call. Germline loops: CDR1 MNHNY, CDR2 SVGAGI (reference sequence). V lost 2 bases and J 3 bases, leaving 4 bases between the germline ends. CDR3 length: 12 residues. As DNA, the CDR3 is TGTGCCAGCAGTTACGGGGACTATGGCTACACCTTC. Protein: CASSYGDYGYTF.

V gene TRBV4-3 combines with J gene TRBJ1-5, with D possibly matching TRBD1 (5 bases). The CDR3 is 14 amino acids. CDR1 is LGHNA, CDR2 YSLEER, per germline. With 2 bases removed from V and 2 bases from J, the gap between germline ends came to 7 bases. The CDR3 DNA reads as TGCGCCAGCAGCCAATGGGGGGGCAATCAGCCCCAGCATTTT. Protein: CASSQWGGNQPQHF.

The chain links TRBV19 to TRBJ1-5; no firm D call. The V end lost 5 bases, the J end lost 3 bases, and 11 bases lay between the germline ends. Germline V gives CDR1 LNHDA, CDR2 SQIVND (reference sequence). This CDR3 is built from 14 residues. The CDR3 DNA is TGTGCCAGTAGTTCCGGGGTACTCAATCAGCCCCAGCATTTT. Translating gives CASSSGVLNQPQHF. Combining the CDR3 with reference TRBV19 and TRBJ1-5 gives the whole variable domain DGGITQSPKYLFRKEGQNVTLSCEQNLNHDAMYWYRQDPGQGLRLIYYSQIVNDFQKGDIAEGYSVSREKKESFPLTVTSAQKNPTAFYLCASSSGVLNQPQHFGDGTRLSIL.

This chain links TRBV5-4 with TRBJ2-7; 7 bases fit TRBD1. The V segment lost 0 bases and the J segment 4 bases; nucleotides outside the gene matches: 10. The CDR3 sequence is 16 residues long. Germline V gives CDR1 SGHNT, CDR2 YYREEE (reference sequence). The CDR3 DNA reads TGTGCCAGCAGCTTGGGGGCCCCCGGGACAGTATACGAGCAGTACTTC. Its protein product is CASSLGAPGTVYEQYF.

J is TRBJ2-7 and V is TRBV7-9, with 11 bases identical to TRBD1. This CDR3 is built from 15 residues. With 5 bases clipped from V and 4 bases from J, the junction kept 7 bases outside the gene matches. Germline V gene data show CDR1 as SEHNR and CDR2 as FQNEAQ (reference sequence). CDR3 DNA: TGTGCCAGCAGCCAAGACCGGGACAGGGGGTACGAGCAGTACTTC. Translation: CASSQDRDRGYEQYF.

The chain couples TRBV9 to TRBJ2-1, with 11 bases identical to TRBD1. The V gene end was trimmed by 4 bases and the J gene end by 4 bases; junction bases not matched to a gene: 7. CDR3 length: 16 residues. CDR1 and CDR2 (germline): SGDLS, YYNGEE. The CDR3 nucleotides read TGTGCCAGCAGCCCCAGGGACAGGGGGGTTTACAATGAGCAGTTCTTC. As protein: CASSPRDRGVYNEQFF.

The chain employs TRBV13 and TRBJ2-3; TRBD2 agrees at 8 bases. V was clipped by 5 bases and J by 4 bases; unmatched bases: 8. This CDR3 is built from 15 residues. Per germline, CDR1 PRHDT and CDR2 FYEKMQ (reference sequence). The CDR3 DNA is TGTGCCAGCAGCCCCCGGGGGGGGGCATCAGATACGCAGTATTTT. Protein: CASSPRGGASDTQYF.

The chain employs TRBV11-3 and TRBJ1-1; 8 nucleotides align to TRBD1. CDR3 length: 12 amino acids. J lost 6 bases, V lost 5 bases, and 2 bases had no gene match. Germline-derived CDR1 and CDR2 are SGHNT and YENEEA. The CDR3 loop is CASSTGGSEAFF. The CDR3 DNA reads as TGTGCCAGCAGCACAGGGGGGTCTGAAGCTTTCTTT. Based on the CDR3 plus reference TRBV11-3 and TRBJ1-1, the full variable domain is EAGVVQSPRYKIIEKKQPVAFWCNPISGHNTLYWYLQNLGQGPELLIRYENEEAVDDSQLPKDRFSAERLKGVDSTLKIQPAELGDSAVYLCASSTGGSEAFFGQGTRLTVV.

This chain connects TRBV14 to TRBJ1-2, with no clear D. Trimming took 4 bases from V and 7 from J, leaving 13 bases between them. Germline V gene lookup returns CDR1 SGHDN and CDR2 FVKESK. CDR3 size: 13 residues. The CDR3 nucleotides read TGTGCCAGCAGCCTGGACCCGTTTCGTGGCTACACCTTC. Translating gives CASSLDPFRGYTF.

This clone has just a few counts. The gene calls are TRBV4-2 and TRBJ1-6; 8 nucleotides align to TRBD1. CDR1 and CDR2 from the germline V gene are LGHNA and YNFKEQ. The V segment lost 3 bases and the J segment 4 bases; nucleotides outside the gene matches: 8. This CDR3 is 17 amino acids long. CDR3 in DNA: TGTGCCAGCAGCCAGGGGAACAGGGGGTCGTATAATTCACCCCTCCACTTT. As protein: CASSQGNRGSYNSPLHF.

The CDR3 reads CATSRDRRRTEAFF. The CDR3 coding sequence is TGTGCCACCAGCAGAGATAGAAGAAGGACTGAAGCTTTCTTT. V and J are TRBV15 and TRBJ1-1; no definite D call. Germline CDR1 reads LNHNV; CDR2 reads YYDKDF (reference sequence). Trimming took 0 bases from V and 5 from J, leaving 10 bases between them. This CDR3 has 14 residues. The full variable domain, in which reference TRBV15 and TRBJ1-1 provide the parts outside the CDR3, is DAMVIQNPRYQVTQFGKPVTLSCSQTLNHNVMYWYQQKSSQAPKLLFHYYDKDFNNEADTPDNFQSRRPNTSFCFLDIRSPGLGDTAMYLCATSRDRRRTEAFFGQGTRLTVV.

The V gene is TRBV28, the J gene TRBJ2-7; D call uncertain. The V end was cut by 7 bases, the J end by 0 bases, with 7 bases between. CDR1 and CDR2 (germline): MDHEN, SYDVKM. This CDR3 region has 12 residues. The DNA for the CDR3 is TGTGCCAGCACCGGCGGCTCCTACGAGCAGTACTTC. Translating it yields CASTGGSYEQYF.

This chain uses TRBV2 with TRBJ2-3; TRBD2 matches at 8 bases. The germline V gene has CDR1 SNHLY and CDR2 FYNNEI. J gave up 5 bases and V 7 bases, and 2 bases lay outside the gene matches. There are 12 residues in the CDR3. The CDR3 loop is CASKREGDTQYF. CDR3 nucleotide sequence: TGTGCCAGCAAACGGGAGGGAGATACGCAGTATTTT.

This clone has just one count. The chain uses TRBV7-2 and TRBJ2-6; TRBD2 might be the D (5 bases). The CDR3 extends over 18 amino acids. Germline V gives CDR1 SGHTA, CDR2 FQGNSA. Between the trimmed V and J ends, which lost 5 bases and 0 bases, there was a span of 17 bases. CDR3: CASSTIGRRSSGANVLTF. The CDR3 DNA reads as TGTGCCAGCAGCACTATCGGACGGAGGAGCTCTGGGGCCAACGTCCTGACTTTC.

This clone turned up a few times. The rearrangement uses TRBV13 and TRBJ2-1; TRBD2 agrees at 9 bases. The CDR3 runs to 17 residues. Germline CDR1 PRHDT, CDR2 FYEKMQ (reference sequence). Trimming removed 5 bases from V and 1 base from J; junction bases left unmatched: 9. The CDR3: CASSPGGGEGSYNEQFF. Written as DNA, the CDR3 is TGTGCCAGCAGCCCCGGCGGGGGGGAAGGTTCCTACAATGAGCAGTTCTTC.

This clone was picked up one time. V usage is TRBV27 and J usage is TRBJ2-7; tentatively, D is TRBD2 (5 bases). CDR1 is MNHEY, CDR2 SMNVEV, per germline (reference sequence). The ends were cut back, 5 bases at V and 3 bases at J, with 14 bases in the middle. This CDR3 comprises 14 residues. The CDR3 DNA reads as TGTGCCAGCAGTCTCCACCCCCGGGGCTACGAGCAGTACTTC. This sequence encodes CASSLHPRGYEQYF.

The V gene is TRBV5-6, the J gene TRBJ2-7; TRBD1 matches at 11 bases. The CDR3 length is 16 residues. Germline V CDR1 and CDR2: SGHDT, YYEEEE. V dropped 4 bases and J dropped 1; count of bases not matched to a gene: 7. CDR3: CASSLDRGPKSYEQYF. CDR3 nucleotides: TGTGCCAGCAGCCTGGACAGGGGGCCGAAGTCCTACGAGCAGTACTTC.

DNA of the CDR3: TGCGCCAGCAGCCAAGCCCGGACAGGGAGCCACGAGCAGTACTTC. Translation gives CASSQARTGSHEQYF. The chain has TRBV4-3 and TRBJ2-7; 8 positions agree with TRBD1. With V trimmed by 1 base and J by 5 bases, 7 bases remained unmatched. From germline, CDR1 is LGHNA and CDR2 YSLEER. This CDR3 spans 15 amino acids.

CDR3 bases: TGTGCCAGCAGCTTAGGGGTTTCTAGCGGGGTAAGCTCCTACAATGAGCAGTTCTTC. It codes for CASSLGVSSGVSSYNEQFF. V is TRBV7-9 and J is TRBJ2-1; TRBD2 aligns across 9 bases. Germline CDR1 SEHNR, CDR2 FQNEAQ (reference sequence). The trim removed 1 base at V and 0 bases at J, leaving 10 bases unmatched. The CDR3 is 19 residues long.

The rearrangement joins TRBV10-3 to TRBJ1-3, with TRBD1 matching over 7 bases. CDR3 length: 17 residues. Germline values: CDR1 ENHRY, CDR2 SYGVKD. J lost 0 bases, V lost 0 bases, and 5 bases had no gene match. CDR3 amino acids: CAISESGGTASGNTIYF. The CDR3 region has the DNA TGTGCCATCAGTGAGTCCGGGGGGACAGCCTCTGGAAACACCATATATTTT.